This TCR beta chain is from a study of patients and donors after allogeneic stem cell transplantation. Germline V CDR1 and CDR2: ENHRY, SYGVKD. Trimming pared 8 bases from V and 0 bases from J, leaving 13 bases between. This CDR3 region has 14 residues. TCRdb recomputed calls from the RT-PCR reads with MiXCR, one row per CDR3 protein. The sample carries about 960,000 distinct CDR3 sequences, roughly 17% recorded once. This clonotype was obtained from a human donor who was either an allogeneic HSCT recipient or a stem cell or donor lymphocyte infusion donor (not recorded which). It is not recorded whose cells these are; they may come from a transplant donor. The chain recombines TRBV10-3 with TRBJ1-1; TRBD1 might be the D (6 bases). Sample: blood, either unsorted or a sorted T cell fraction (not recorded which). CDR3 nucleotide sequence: TGTGCCATCGCCCGGGGGGGCATGAACACTGAAGCTTTCTTT. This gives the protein CAIARGGMNTEAFF.